This T cell receptor beta chain was found in a study of molecular identifiers for immune sequencing clone quantification. Notes on the study in general: Single-cell amounts of spiked Jurkat TCR RNA were reportedly detectable among about a million naive cells. More than 97% of effector molecules, versus under 1% of naive-cell molecules, belonged to clones above 20 RNA copies.

Library preparation followed earlier protocols using designated TCR primers. TCRdb re-analysed the PCR reads in MiXCR, keeping a single row per CDR3 protein. The repertoire holds more than 450,000 distinct CDR3 sequences, with around 25% as singletons. There are a few counts of this clonotype. Its antigen is unknown. Germline V gene data show CDR1 as SGHVS and CDR2 as FQNEAQ. V lost 5 bases and J 6 bases, leaving 14 bases between the germline ends. The CDR3 is made up of 14 amino acids. Sequenced sample: naive CD8+ T cells from blood, with Jurkat cell RNA spiked in. Subset here: FACS-sorted CD8+CD4-CCR7+CD45RA+ naive T cells. This clonotype originated in a human donor in good health. Some libraries in this study had Jurkat cell RNA spiked in. V gene TRBV7-8 combines with J gene TRBJ1-5, with D possibly being TRBD1 (5 bases). DNA for the CDR3: TGTGCCAGCAGCCCGATGGGGGGAACTCAGCCCCAGCATTTT. It yields the protein CASSPMGGTQPQHF. Filled out from reference TRBV7-8 and TRBJ1-5, the complete variable domain reads GAGVSQSPRYKVAKRGQDVALRCDPISGHVSLFWYQQALGQGPEFLTYFQNEAQLDKSGLPSDRFFAERPEGSVSTLKIQRTQQEDSAVYLCASSPMGGTQPQHFGDGTRLSIL.